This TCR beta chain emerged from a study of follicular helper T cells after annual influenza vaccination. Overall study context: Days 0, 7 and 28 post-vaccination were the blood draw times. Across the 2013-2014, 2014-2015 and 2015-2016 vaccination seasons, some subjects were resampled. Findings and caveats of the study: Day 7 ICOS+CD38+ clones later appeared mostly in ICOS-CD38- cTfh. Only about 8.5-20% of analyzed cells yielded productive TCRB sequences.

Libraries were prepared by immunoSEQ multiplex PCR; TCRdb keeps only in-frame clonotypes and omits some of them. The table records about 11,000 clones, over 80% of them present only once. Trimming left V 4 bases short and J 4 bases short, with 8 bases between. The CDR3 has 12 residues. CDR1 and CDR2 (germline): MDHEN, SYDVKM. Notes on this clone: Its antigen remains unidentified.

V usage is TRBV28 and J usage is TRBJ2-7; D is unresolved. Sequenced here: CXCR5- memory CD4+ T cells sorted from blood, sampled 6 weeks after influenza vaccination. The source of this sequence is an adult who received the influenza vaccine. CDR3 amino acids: CASSSQPYEQYF. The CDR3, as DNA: TGTGCCAGCAGTTCCCAACCATACGAGCAGTACTTC.